Here is one T cell receptor beta chain with its context. The CDR3 is made up of 13 amino acids. The V and J ends lost 5 bases and 2 bases respectively, with 8 bases between them. Germline CDR1 reads SGHTA; CDR2 reads FQGTGA. Assay used: immunoSEQ multiplex PCR; TCRdb lists only in-frame clones, some missing. Of 120,000 or so clones listed, about nine tenths are singletons. These data come from a study of T cell responses to AZD1222 COVID-19 vaccine. This sequence joins TRBV7-3 and TRBJ2-3; maybe TRBD2 (6 bases). The source of this sequence is an adult in good health. The specimen was peripheral blood, collected on day 0 of AZD1222 vaccination. The CDR3 here is CASSRDFTDTQYF. The DNA for the CDR3 is TGTGCCAGCAGCCGGGACTTCACAGATACGCAGTATTTT.